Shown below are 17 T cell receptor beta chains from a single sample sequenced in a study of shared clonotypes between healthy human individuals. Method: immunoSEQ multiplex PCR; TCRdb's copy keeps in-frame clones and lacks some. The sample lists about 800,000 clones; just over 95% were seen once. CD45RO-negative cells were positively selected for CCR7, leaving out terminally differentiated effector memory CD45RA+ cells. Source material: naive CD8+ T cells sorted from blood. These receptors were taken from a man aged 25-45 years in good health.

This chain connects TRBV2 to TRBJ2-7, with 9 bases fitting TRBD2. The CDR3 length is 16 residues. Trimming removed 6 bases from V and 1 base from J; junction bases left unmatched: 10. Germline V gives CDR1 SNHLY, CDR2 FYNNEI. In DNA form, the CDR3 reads TGTGCCAGCAGGAACAAGGTAGCGGGGGATTCCTACGAGCAGTACTTC. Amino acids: CASRNKVAGDSYEQYF.

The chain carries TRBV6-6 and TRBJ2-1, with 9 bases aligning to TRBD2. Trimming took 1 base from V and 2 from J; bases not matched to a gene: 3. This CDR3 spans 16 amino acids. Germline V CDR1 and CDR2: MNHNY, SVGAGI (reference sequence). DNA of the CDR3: TGTGCCAGCAGTTACTTGGCTAGCGGGACCTACAATGAGCAGTTCTTC. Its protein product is CASSYLASGTYNEQFF.

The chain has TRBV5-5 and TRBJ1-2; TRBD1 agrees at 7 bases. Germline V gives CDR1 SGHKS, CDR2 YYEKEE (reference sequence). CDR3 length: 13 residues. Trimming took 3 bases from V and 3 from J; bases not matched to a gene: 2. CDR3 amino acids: CASSSGQDYGYTF. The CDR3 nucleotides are TGTGCCAGCAGCTCCGGACAGGACTATGGCTACACCTTC.

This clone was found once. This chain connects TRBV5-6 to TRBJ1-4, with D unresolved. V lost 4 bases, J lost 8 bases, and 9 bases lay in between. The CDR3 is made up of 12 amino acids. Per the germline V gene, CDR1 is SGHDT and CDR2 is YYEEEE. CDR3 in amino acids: CASSAGTEKLFF. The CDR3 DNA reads TGTGCCAGCAGCGCTGGTACGGAAAAACTGTTTTTT. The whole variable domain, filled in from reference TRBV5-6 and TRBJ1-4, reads DAGVTQSPTHLIKTRGQQVTLRCSPKSGHDTVSWYQQALGQGPQFIFQYYEEEERQRGNFPDRFSGHQFPNYSSELNVNALLLGDSALYLCASSAGTEKLFFGSGTQLSVL.

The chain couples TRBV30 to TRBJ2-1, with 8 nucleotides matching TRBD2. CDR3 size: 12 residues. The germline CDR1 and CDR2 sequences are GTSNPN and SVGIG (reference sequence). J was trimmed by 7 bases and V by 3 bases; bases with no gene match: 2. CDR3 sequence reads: CAWRGLVNEQFF. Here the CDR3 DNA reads TGTGCCTGGAGGGGACTAGTAAATGAGCAGTTCTTC.

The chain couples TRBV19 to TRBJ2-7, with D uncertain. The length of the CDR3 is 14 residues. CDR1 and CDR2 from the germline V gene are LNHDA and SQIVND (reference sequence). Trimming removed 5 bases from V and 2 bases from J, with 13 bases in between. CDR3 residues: CASSRPTLPYEQYF. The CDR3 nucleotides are TGTGCCAGTAGTCGTCCGACACTTCCCTACGAGCAGTACTTC.

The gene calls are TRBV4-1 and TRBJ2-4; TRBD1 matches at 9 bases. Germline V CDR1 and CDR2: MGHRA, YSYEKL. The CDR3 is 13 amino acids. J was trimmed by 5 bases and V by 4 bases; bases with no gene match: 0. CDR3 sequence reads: CASSRTGENIQYF. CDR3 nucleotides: TGCGCCAGCAGCCGGACAGGGGAAAACATTCAGTACTTC.

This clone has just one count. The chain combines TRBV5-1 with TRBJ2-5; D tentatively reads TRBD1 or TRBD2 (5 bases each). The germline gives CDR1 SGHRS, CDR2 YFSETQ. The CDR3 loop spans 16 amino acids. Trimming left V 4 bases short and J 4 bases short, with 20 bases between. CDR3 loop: CASSADGIGAGETQYF. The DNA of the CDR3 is TGCGCCAGCAGCGCGGACGGAATCGGGGCGGGAGAGACCCAGTACTTC.

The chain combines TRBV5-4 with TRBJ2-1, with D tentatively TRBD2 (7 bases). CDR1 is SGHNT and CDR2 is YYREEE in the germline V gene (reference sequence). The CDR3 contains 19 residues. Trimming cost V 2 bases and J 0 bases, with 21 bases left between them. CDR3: CASSFGGGTISLSYNEQFF. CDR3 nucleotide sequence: TGTGCCAGCAGCTTCGGGGGCGGGACTATTTCCCTCTCCTACAATGAGCAGTTCTTC. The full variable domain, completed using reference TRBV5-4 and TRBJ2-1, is ETGVTQSPTHLIKTRGQQVTLRCSSQSGHNTVSWYQQALGQGPQFIFQYYREEENGRGNFPPRFSGLQFPNYSSELNVNALELDDSALYLCASSFGGGTISLSYNEQFFGPGTRLTVL.

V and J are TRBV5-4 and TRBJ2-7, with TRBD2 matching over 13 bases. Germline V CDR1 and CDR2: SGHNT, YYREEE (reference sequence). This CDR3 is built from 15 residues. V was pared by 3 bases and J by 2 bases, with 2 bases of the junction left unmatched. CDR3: CASSWTSGSAYEQYF. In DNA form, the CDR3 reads TGTGCCAGCAGCTGGACTAGCGGGAGCGCCTACGAGCAGTACTTC.

The CDR3 DNA sequence: TGTGCCAGTAGTTTGACGGCCGGGAGAAACACCGGGGAGCTGTTTTTT. Protein: CASSLTAGRNTGELFF. The chain has TRBV19 and TRBJ2-2; a weak D match, TRBD2 (6 bases). The germline V and J ends were trimmed by 5 bases and 2 bases, with 15 bases remaining between them. The CDR3 loop spans 16 amino acids. Germline V gene sequence: CDR1 LNHDA, CDR2 SQIVND (reference sequence).

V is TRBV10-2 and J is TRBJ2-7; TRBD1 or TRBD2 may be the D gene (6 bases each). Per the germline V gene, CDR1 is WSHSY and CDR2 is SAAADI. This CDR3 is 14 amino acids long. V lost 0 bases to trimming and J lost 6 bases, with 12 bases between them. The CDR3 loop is CASSESGGALEQYF. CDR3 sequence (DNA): TGCGCCAGCAGTGAGTCGGGGGGCGCTCTCGAGCAGTACTTC.

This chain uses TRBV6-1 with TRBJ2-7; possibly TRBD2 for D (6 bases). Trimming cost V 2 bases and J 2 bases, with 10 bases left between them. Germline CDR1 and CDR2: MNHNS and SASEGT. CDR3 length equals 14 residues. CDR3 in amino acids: CASSEWDFTYEQYF. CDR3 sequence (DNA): TGTGCCAGCAGTGAATGGGACTTTACCTACGAGCAGTACTTC.

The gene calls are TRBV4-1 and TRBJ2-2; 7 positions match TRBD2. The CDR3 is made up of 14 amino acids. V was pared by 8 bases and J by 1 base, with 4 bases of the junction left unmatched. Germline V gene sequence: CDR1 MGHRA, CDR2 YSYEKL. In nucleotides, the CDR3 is TGCGCCAGCGGACTAGGGTTGAACACCGGGGAGCTGTTTTTT. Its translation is CASGLGLNTGELFF.

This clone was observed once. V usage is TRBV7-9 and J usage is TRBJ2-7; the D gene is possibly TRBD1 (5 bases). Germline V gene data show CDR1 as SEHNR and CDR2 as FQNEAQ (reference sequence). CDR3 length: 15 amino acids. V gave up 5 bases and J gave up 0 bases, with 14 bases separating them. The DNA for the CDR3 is TGTGCCAGCAGCCGGGCAGGGAAACACTCCTACGAGCAGTACTTC. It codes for CASSRAGKHSYEQYF.

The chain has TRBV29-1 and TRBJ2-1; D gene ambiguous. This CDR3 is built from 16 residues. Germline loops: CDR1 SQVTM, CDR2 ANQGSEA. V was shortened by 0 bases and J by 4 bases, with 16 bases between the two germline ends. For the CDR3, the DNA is TGCAGCGTTGAAGATCAGATGGCAGAAAAATACAATGAGCAGTTCTTC. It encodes CSVEDQMAEKYNEQFF.

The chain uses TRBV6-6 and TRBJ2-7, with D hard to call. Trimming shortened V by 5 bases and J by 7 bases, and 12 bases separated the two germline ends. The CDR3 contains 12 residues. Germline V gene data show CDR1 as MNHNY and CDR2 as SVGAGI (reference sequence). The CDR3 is CASSPDIKEQYF. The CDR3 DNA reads TGTGCCAGCAGTCCTGACATTAAGGAGCAGTACTTC.